The 3 T cell receptor beta chains given below trace back to one sample, sequenced in a study of cytomegalovirus exposure and HLA in healthy donors. Data came from immunoSEQ multiplex PCR; TCRdb stores just in-frame clones and leaves some out. The sample holds over 200,000 clones, about 90% seen once. The sample was PBMCs. The receptors come from a woman aged 18 to 35 in good health and CMV-seronegative.

This clone has a single count. The V gene is TRBV12-5, the J gene TRBJ2-3; 15 nucleotides align to TRBD2. V shed 6 bases and J 4 bases; nucleotides not matched to a gene: 5. The CDR3 totals 16 residues. Germline V gives CDR1 LGHNT, CDR2 FRNRAP. The CDR3 here is CASGPGLAGGPDTQYF. CDR3 coding DNA: TGTGCTAGTGGACCCGGACTAGCGGGAGGGCCAGATACGCAGTATTTT.

The V call is TRBV6-1, the J call TRBJ1-2; TRBD1 might be the D (6 bases). The CDR3 covers 16 residues. V lost 2 bases and J 4 bases, leaving 17 bases between the germline ends. The germline gives CDR1 MNHNS, CDR2 SASEGT. The CDR3 loop is CASSENLDDRIYGYTF. CDR3 in DNA: TGTGCCAGCAGTGAAAATCTGGACGACAGGATCTATGGCTACACCTTC.

This chain uses TRBV7-2 with TRBJ2-1; 7 positions agree with TRBD1. This CDR3 comprises 14 residues. V shed 3 bases and J 5 bases; nucleotides not matched to a gene: 4. Per the germline V gene, CDR1 is SGHTA and CDR2 is FQGNSA. DNA for the CDR3: TGTGCCAGCAGCTTGGGACAGAGGCACAATGAGCAGTTCTTC. This encodes CASSLGQRHNEQFF.